The present T cell receptor (beta chain) was sequenced within a study of cytomegalovirus exposure and HLA in healthy donors. Study observations and caveats: Specificity for CMV antigens was confirmed in vitro for a few of the CMV-associated chains.

V lost 6 bases, J lost 9 bases, and 18 bases lay in between. The CDR3 contains 15 residues. Per germline, CDR1 SNHLY and CDR2 FYNNEI. Researchers ran the PCR with 60 Vbeta and 13 Jbeta primers. Using immunoSEQ multiplex PCR, the repertoire was profiled, and TCRdb retains in-frame clones only, with some absent. This table has approximately 150,000 clones, more than 60% appearing once. This clone came up once. What it binds is not known. This receptor was obtained from a human donor in good health. The sequencing sample was made of PBMCs. The chain carries TRBV2 and TRBJ1-6; possible D gene TRBD1, 5 bases. The CDR3 spells CASSREAAESSPLHF. The CDR3 DNA reads TGTGCCAGCAGCAGGGAGGCAGCCGAGAGTTCACCCCTCCACTTT.